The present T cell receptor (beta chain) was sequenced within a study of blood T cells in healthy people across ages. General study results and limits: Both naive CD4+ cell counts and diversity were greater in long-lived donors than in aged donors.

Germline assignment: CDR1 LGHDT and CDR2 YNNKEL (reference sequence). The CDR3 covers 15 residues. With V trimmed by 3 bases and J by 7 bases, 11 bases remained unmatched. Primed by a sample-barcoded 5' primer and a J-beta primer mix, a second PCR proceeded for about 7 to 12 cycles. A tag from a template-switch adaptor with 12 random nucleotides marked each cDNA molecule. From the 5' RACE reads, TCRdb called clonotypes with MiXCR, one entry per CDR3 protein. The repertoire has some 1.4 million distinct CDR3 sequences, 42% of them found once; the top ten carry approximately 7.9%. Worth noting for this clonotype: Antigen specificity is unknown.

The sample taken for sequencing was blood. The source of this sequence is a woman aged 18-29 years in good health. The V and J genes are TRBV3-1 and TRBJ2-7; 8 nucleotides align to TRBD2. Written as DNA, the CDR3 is TGTGCCAGCAGCCAGATGACTAGCGCTAACAATGAGCAGTACTTC. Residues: CASSQMTSANNEQYF.